Listed below are T cell receptor beta chains from one sample, sequenced in a study of CD8+ T cells in alopecia areata. Sequenced by immunoSEQ multiplex PCR; TCRdb stores in-frame clones only, minus some. The sample shows roughly 250,000 clones, roughly 69% of them seen only once. Specimen: CD4+ T cells sorted from blood, collected at week 0. The receptors shown here come from a human donor with alopecia areata. CDR3s include the opening cysteine and the closing phenylalanine or tryptophan. Each record gives: V gene, clone size, J gene, D gene, CDR3 protein, CDR3 DNA. A D gene is named only where the DNA matches it firmly. The size entry is marked missing in some rows and otherwise reads once, few, many or a size class.

v_gene: TRBV29-1
abundance: NA
j_gene: TRBJ2-3
d_gene: NA
CDR3aa: CSVVGLGAQYF
CDR3nt: TGCAGCGTTGTCGGGTTAGGGGCGCAGTATTTT

v_gene: TRBV18
abundance: NA
j_gene: TRBJ1-1
d_gene: NA
CDR3aa: CASSSQANTEAFF
CDR3nt: TGTGCCAGCTCATCCCAGGCTAACACTGAAGCTTTCTTT

v_gene: TRBV2
abundance: NA
j_gene: TRBJ2-7
d_gene: NA
CDR3aa: CASSETRAAYEQYF
CDR3nt: TGTGCCAGCAGTGAAACCAGGGCCGCCTACGAGCAGTACTTC

v_gene: TRBV30
abundance: once
j_gene: TRBJ2-2
d_gene: TRBD1
CDR3aa: CATTTRGPSTGELFF
CDR3nt: TGTGCCACTACCACAAGGGGGCCGAGCACCGGGGAGCTGTTTTTT

v_gene: TRBV30
abundance: few
j_gene: TRBJ1-1
d_gene: NA
CDR3aa: CAWVFNGIGGVNTEAFF
CDR3nt: TGTGCCTGGGTGTTTAATGGTATTGGGGGGGTTAACACTGAAGCTTTCTTT

v_gene: TRBV30
abundance: NA
j_gene: TRBJ1-1
d_gene: NA
CDR3aa: CAWNRRTEAFF
CDR3nt: TGTGCCTGGAACCGAAGGACTGAAGCTTTCTTT

v_gene: TRBV5-1
abundance: NA
j_gene: TRBJ2-5
d_gene: TRBD1
CDR3aa: CASSSGQLQETQYF
CDR3nt: TGCGCCAGCAGCTCGGGACAGCTTCAAGAGACCCAGTACTTC

v_gene: TRBV30
abundance: NA
j_gene: TRBJ2-2
d_gene: NA
CDR3aa: CAWRANTGELFF
CDR3nt: TGTGCCTGGAGGGCAAACACCGGGGAGCTGTTTTTT

v_gene: TRBV4-2
abundance: NA
j_gene: TRBJ1-1
d_gene: NA
CDR3aa: CASSQGDRDTEAFF
CDR3nt: TGTGCCAGCAGCCAAGGGGACCGGGACACTGAAGCTTTCTTT

v_gene: TRBV25-1
abundance: NA
j_gene: TRBJ1-6
d_gene: NA
CDR3aa: CASSAFHESPLHF
CDR3nt: TGTGCCAGCAGTGCGTTTCATGAGTCACCCCTCCACTTT

v_gene: TRBV2
abundance: NA
j_gene: TRBJ2-1
d_gene: NA
CDR3aa: CASSEALRGGNEQFF
CDR3nt: TGTGCCAGCAGTGAAGCGCTGAGAGGGGGCAATGAGCAGTTCTTC

v_gene: TRBV28
abundance: NA
j_gene: TRBJ1-6
d_gene: NA
CDR3aa: CASSDLLSSYNSPLHF
CDR3nt: TGTGCCAGCAGTGACCTCCTGAGCTCCTATAATTCACCCCTCCACTTT

v_gene: TRBV29-1
abundance: NA
j_gene: TRBJ1-2
d_gene: NA
CDR3aa: CSVVHGVASYGYTF
CDR3nt: TGCAGCGTTGTCCATGGGGTGGCAAGCTATGGCTACACCTTC

v_gene: TRBV6-5
abundance: NA
j_gene: TRBJ1-2
d_gene: TRBD1
CDR3aa: CASSSYAGQIDGYTF
CDR3nt: TGTGCCAGCAGCTCATATGCGGGACAGATTGATGGCTACACCTTC

v_gene: TRBV6-5
abundance: NA
j_gene: TRBJ1-1
d_gene: NA
CDR3aa: CAIQQAPRTEAFF
CDR3nt: TGTGCCATCCAACAGGCTCCGAGGACTGAAGCTTTCTTT

v_gene: TRBV19
abundance: NA
j_gene: TRBJ1-5
d_gene: NA
CDR3aa: CASSIFGAQDGNQPQHF
CDR3nt: TGTGCCAGTAGTATATTCGGCGCACAGGACGGCAATCAGCCCCAGCATTTT

v_gene: TRBV20-1
abundance: NA
j_gene: TRBJ2-7
d_gene: NA
CDR3aa: CSAGKGYEQYF
CDR3nt: TGCAGTGCCGGGAAGGGCTACGAGCAGTACTTC

v_gene: TRBV5-4
abundance: NA
j_gene: TRBJ2-5
d_gene: TRBD1
CDR3aa: CASSVGQGGRETQYF
CDR3nt: TGTGCCAGCAGCGTCGGACAGGGGGGACGAGAGACCCAGTACTTC

v_gene: TRBV11-2
abundance: NA
j_gene: TRBJ2-5
d_gene: NA
CDR3aa: CASSSAIQVRSKTQYF
CDR3nt: TGTGCCAGCAGCTCCGCAATACAGGTTCGGTCTAAGACCCAGTACTTC

v_gene: TRBV14
abundance: NA
j_gene: TRBJ2-7
d_gene: NA
CDR3aa: CASSQGRNSYEQYF
CDR3nt: TGTGCCAGCAGCCAAGGACGTAACTCCTACGAGCAGTACTTC

v_gene: TRBV5-4
abundance: NA
j_gene: TRBJ1-2
d_gene: TRBD1
CDR3aa: CASSVGQGRQGNYGYTF
CDR3nt: TGTGCCAGCAGCGTTGGACAGGGCCGACAAGGGAACTATGGCTACACCTTC

v_gene: TRBV18
abundance: few
j_gene: TRBJ1-1
d_gene: NA
CDR3aa: CASSLSPGRDTEAFF
CDR3nt: TGTGCCAGCTCACTGAGTCCCGGGCGGGACACTGAAGCTTTCTTT

v_gene: TRBV15
abundance: NA
j_gene: TRBJ2-3
d_gene: NA
CDR3aa: CATSRDTDTQYF
CDR3nt: TGTGCCACCAGCAGGGACACAGATACGCAGTATTTT

v_gene: TRBV30
abundance: NA
j_gene: TRBJ2-1
d_gene: TRBD2
CDR3aa: CAWSNVAGDEQFF
CDR3nt: TGTGCCTGGAGTAATGTGGCGGGGGATGAGCAGTTCTTC

v_gene: TRBV30
abundance: NA
j_gene: TRBJ1-4
d_gene: NA
CDR3aa: CAWSRGNEKLFF
CDR3nt: TGTGCCTGGAGCAGAGGAAACGAAAAACTGTTTTTT

v_gene: TRBV29-1
abundance: NA
j_gene: TRBJ1-4
d_gene: NA
CDR3aa: CSVSTNEKLFF
CDR3nt: TGCAGCGTATCAACTAATGAAAAACTGTTTTTT

v_gene: TRBV7-6
abundance: NA
j_gene: TRBJ2-7
d_gene: NA
CDR3aa: CASSLGAGPSYEQYF
CDR3nt: TGTGCCAGCAGCTTAGGGGCAGGGCCGAGCTACGAGCAGTACTTC

v_gene: TRBV20-1
abundance: NA
j_gene: TRBJ1-4
d_gene: TRBD1
CDR3aa: CSALRQGKLFF
CDR3nt: TGCAGTGCTTTACGACAGGGCAAACTGTTTTTT

v_gene: TRBV6-6
abundance: NA
j_gene: TRBJ1-4
d_gene: NA
CDR3aa: CASLGRRTNEKLFF
CDR3nt: TGTGCCAGCCTCGGGAGGAGGACTAATGAAAAACTGTTTTTT

v_gene: TRBV30
abundance: NA
j_gene: TRBJ2-5
d_gene: TRBD2
CDR3aa: CAWSVSGRVTQYF
CDR3nt: TGTGCCTGGAGTGTGTCGGGGAGGGTGACCCAGTACTTC

v_gene: TRBV11-2
abundance: NA
j_gene: TRBJ2-5
d_gene: NA
CDR3aa: CASSQQKTQYF
CDR3nt: TGTGCCAGCAGCCAACAGAAGACCCAGTACTTC

v_gene: TRBV9
abundance: NA
j_gene: TRBJ1-3
d_gene: NA
CDR3aa: CASSVAPGQSGNTIYF
CDR3nt: TGTGCCAGCAGCGTAGCCCCCGGACAGTCTGGAAACACCATATATTTT

v_gene: TRBV30
abundance: NA
j_gene: TRBJ1-2
d_gene: TRBD1
CDR3aa: CAWSRGQGGYTF
CDR3nt: TGTGCCTGGAGTAGGGGACAGGGCGGCTACACCTTC

v_gene: TRBV7-2
abundance: NA
j_gene: TRBJ2-5
d_gene: TRBD2
CDR3aa: CASSQPGLAWETQYF
CDR3nt: TGTGCCAGCAGCCAACCGGGACTAGCGTGGGAGACCCAGTACTTC

v_gene: TRBV5-1
abundance: NA
j_gene: TRBJ2-5
d_gene: TRBD2
CDR3aa: CASSDSGAYQETQYF
CDR3nt: TGCGCCAGCAGCGATAGCGGGGCGTACCAAGAGACCCAGTACTTC

v_gene: TRBV7-9
abundance: NA
j_gene: TRBJ2-5
d_gene: NA
CDR3aa: CATNGGAGTSYLQETQYF
CDR3nt: TGTGCCACTAACGGCGGTGCGGGGACATCTTACCTACAAGAGACCCAGTACTTC

v_gene: TRBV5-1
abundance: NA
j_gene: TRBJ2-7
d_gene: TRBD1
CDR3aa: CASSPGQGNYEQYF
CDR3nt: TGCGCCAGCAGCCCGGGACAGGGAAACTACGAGCAGTACTTC

v_gene: TRBV29-1
abundance: few
j_gene: TRBJ2-3
d_gene: TRBD2
CDR3aa: CSVEGGTQYF
CDR3nt: TGCAGCGTTGAGGGGGGGACGCAGTATTTT

v_gene: TRBV13
abundance: NA
j_gene: TRBJ2-7
d_gene: NA
CDR3aa: CASSSTRVMGYEQYF
CDR3nt: TGTGCCAGCAGCTCGACCAGGGTAATGGGATACGAGCAGTACTTC

v_gene: TRBV7-2
abundance: NA
j_gene: TRBJ1-1
d_gene: NA
CDR3aa: CASSLSEAFF
CDR3nt: TGTGCCAGCAGCTTATCGGAAGCTTTCTTT

v_gene: TRBV19
abundance: few
j_gene: TRBJ1-5
d_gene: NA
CDR3aa: CASSIGVNQPQHF
CDR3nt: TGTGCCAGTAGTATTGGGGTAAATCAGCCCCAGCATTTT

v_gene: TRBV4-3
abundance: few
j_gene: TRBJ2-5
d_gene: NA
CDR3aa: CASSQEASVMETQYF
CDR3nt: TGCGCCAGCAGCCAAGAGGCTAGCGTGATGGAGACCCAGTACTTC

v_gene: TRBV5-6
abundance: once
j_gene: TRBJ1-2
d_gene: NA
CDR3aa: CASRIQGGDGYTF
CDR3nt: TGTGCCAGCAGGATCCAGGGAGGCGATGGCTACACCTTC

v_gene: TRBV7-2
abundance: NA
j_gene: TRBJ2-7
d_gene: TRBD1
CDR3aa: CASSLGQWSYEQYF
CDR3nt: TGTGCCAGCAGCCTGGGACAGTGGTCCTACGAGCAGTACTTC

v_gene: TRBV30
abundance: NA
j_gene: TRBJ2-1
d_gene: NA
CDR3aa: CAWWLGGGRIF
CDR3nt: TGTGCCTGGTGGTTAGGGGGGGGCCGGATCTTC

v_gene: TRBV9
abundance: NA
j_gene: TRBJ2-5
d_gene: TRBD2
CDR3aa: CASSLDGGASRSYF
CDR3nt: TGTGCCAGCAGCCTAGACGGGGGGGCGAGTCGGTCTTACTTC

v_gene: TRBV10-3
abundance: NA
j_gene: TRBJ2-1
d_gene: NA
CDR3aa: CAISEAPHPYEQFF
CDR3nt: TGTGCCATCAGTGAGGCCCCCCATCCCTATGAGCAGTTCTTC

v_gene: TRBV28
abundance: NA
j_gene: TRBJ2-5
d_gene: TRBD2
CDR3aa: CASSFAGGSRETQYF
CDR3nt: TGTGCCAGCAGTTTTGCGGGGGGCTCCAGAGAGACCCAGTACTTC